This is a list of T cell receptor beta chains from one sample in a study of early T cells in non-severe SARS-CoV-2 infection. From the 5' RACE reads, TCRdb called clonotypes with MiXCR, one entry per CDR3 protein. Of under 60,000 distinct CDR3 sequences in the sample, around 8% were seen once. The sample was whole blood. The source of these receptors is an adult who was a healthcare worker with PCR-confirmed SARS-CoV-2 infection or an uninfected control (not recorded which). The CDR3 runs from the conserved cysteine through the conserved F or W. Each record gives: clone size, V gene, D gene, J gene, CDR3 DNA, CDR3 protein. The D gene is left open where the match is weak. A clone size is listed for some rows: how often the clone was seen (once, few, many), or a class if it is expanded.

many,TRBV14,-,TRBJ2-7,TGTGCCAGCAGCCGAGCCGTCCGGTCCTACGAGCAGTACTTC,CASSRAVRSYEQYF
-,TRBV2,-,TRBJ1-2,TGTGCCAGCAGTGCTCCCCCCAATGGCTACACCTTC,CASSAPPNGYTF
few,TRBV5-1,TRBD2,TRBJ2-7,TGCGCCAGCAGCTCCTCGGGGGTAGCGGGACTCCTCTACGAGCAGTACTTC,CASSSSGVAGLLYEQYF
-,TRBV12-3/TRBV12-4,TRBD1,TRBJ2-7,TGTGCCAGCACCCTCACAGGGGTGGGGGAGCAGTACTTC,CASTLTGVGEQYF
-,TRBV20-1,-,TRBJ1-1,TGCAGTGCTCGGGACGCCAGGCCCCTGAACGCTGAAGCTTTCTTT,CSARDARPLNAEAFF
many,TRBV7-6,TRBD1,TRBJ2-6,TGTGCCAGCAGCCAACCTCGGGACAGGGGGCGCTTAGGGGCCAACGTCCTGACTTTC,CASSQPRDRGRLGANVLTF
few,TRBV12-3/TRBV12-4,-,TRBJ2-7,TGTGCCAGCAGTTTGGGTGACAGCGCCTACGAGCAGTACTTC,CASSLGDSAYEQYF
many,TRBV20-1,-,TRBJ1-5,TGCAGTGCTAGAGGGGGGGATCAGCCCCAGCATTTT,CSARGGDQPQHF
-,TRBV11-2,TRBD1,TRBJ2-7,TGTGCCAGCAGCCTCCAAGCCCTCGGGACAGGGAATTCCGGGCAGTACTTC,CASSLQALGTGNSGQYF
-,TRBV29-1,TRBD1,TRBJ1-2,TGCAGCGTGGAGAGACAGGGTGTAGGCTACACCTTC,CSVERQGVGYTF
few,TRBV4-1,-,TRBJ1-5,TGCGCCAGCAGCCAAGCTTTCGGGCAGCCCCAGCATTTT,CASSQAFGQPQHF
few,TRBV12-3/TRBV12-4,TRBD2,TRBJ2-1,TGTGCCAGCAGTCCGGGGGGGAACTACAATGAGCAGTTCTTC,CASSPGGNYNEQFF
few,TRBV28,-,TRBJ2-7,TGTGCCAGCAGCGGGCGCGGCTCCTACGAGCAGTACTTC,CASSGRGSYEQYF
-,TRBV7-9,TRBD2,TRBJ2-5,TGTGCCAGCAGCAATAGCGGGAGGAGGGAGACCCAGTACTTC,CASSNSGRRETQYF
-,TRBV7-8,-,TRBJ2-1,TGTGCCACCGACCGTGGCCTCGCCTACAATGAGCAGTTCTTC,CATDRGLAYNEQFF
-,TRBV2,-,TRBJ2-1,TGTGCCAGCATATCGGGGAACAATGAGCAGTTCTTC,CASISGNNEQFF
many,TRBV5-1,-,TRBJ2-7,TGCGCCAGCAGCTTGATGGGCGAGCAGTACTTC,CASSLMGEQYF
-,TRBV13,-,TRBJ2-3,TGTGCCAGCAGTCCAGCTAACAAGCCGGGAGATACGCAGTATTTT,CASSPANKPGDTQYF
many,TRBV7-8,TRBD1,TRBJ1-2,TGTGCCAGCGCAGGGGGCAACTATGGCTACACCTTC,CASAGGNYGYTF
-,TRBV7-9,-,TRBJ2-7,TGTGCCAGCAGCTCCCCGTACTCCTACGAGCAGTACTTC,CASSSPYSYEQYF
-,TRBV12-3/TRBV12-4,-,TRBJ2-2,TGTGCCAGCAGTACCTCACAGGGGAGGACCGGGGAGCTGTTTTTT,CASSTSQGRTGELFF
-,TRBV9,-,TRBJ2-1,TGTGCCAGCAGCCCCCAACGAAGCTCCTCCTACAATGAGCAGTTCTTC,CASSPQRSSSYNEQFF
few,TRBV3-1,-,TRBJ2-7,TGTGCCAGCAGCCAAGGATCCTACTACGAGCAGTACTTC,CASSQGSYYEQYF
many,TRBV29-1,-,TRBJ1-1,TGCAGCGTCCATCCGGGACGGAGTGAAGCTTTCTTT,CSVHPGRSEAFF
many,TRBV27,-,TRBJ1-5,TGTGCCAGCAGTTTAATGGGGAACCAGCCCCAGCATTTT,CASSLMGNQPQHF
many,TRBV7-8,TRBD1,TRBJ1-1,TGTGCCAGCTCGGGACAGTTTAACACTGAAGCTTTCTTT,CASSGQFNTEAFF
-,TRBV28,TRBD2,TRBJ2-7,TGTGCCAGCAGTTCTAGCGGGAACGTCTACGAGCAGTACTTC,CASSSSGNVYEQYF
few,TRBV20-1,-,TRBJ2-7,TGCAGTGCTAGAGATCCGGGACTCCCAGACAACGAGCAGTACTTC,CSARDPGLPDNEQYF
-,TRBV20-1,-,TRBJ2-1,TGCAGTGCTATTTGGCCCTCGGGTATGAATGAGCAGTTCTTC,CSAIWPSGMNEQFF
many,TRBV2,-,TRBJ1-1,TGTGCCAGCAGTTTTATACAGGACACTGAAGCTTTCTTT,CASSFIQDTEAFF
-,TRBV6-2/TRBV6-3,TRBD1,TRBJ2-2,TGTGCCAGCAGTTACTCCGCAAGTTTCGACAGGGGGCGGGCGGCCGGGGAGCTGTTTTTT,CASSYSASFDRGRAAGELFF
few,TRBV7-8,-,TRBJ1-2,TGTGCCAGCAGCTTTACTGTTACGGACGGCTACACCTTC,CASSFTVTDGYTF
few,TRBV6-5,TRBD1,TRBJ2-7,TGTGCCAGCAGTGAGGGACAGGGATACTACGAGCAGTACTTC,CASSEGQGYYEQYF
-,TRBV18,-,TRBJ1-6,TGTGCCAGCTCACCGGGGCCGGGCGCTAGTAATTCACCCCTCCACTTT,CASSPGPGASNSPLHF
-,TRBV21-1,-,TRBJ2-1,TGTGCCAGCAGCATGTTAGGAAGCAATGAGCAGTTCTTC,CASSMLGSNEQFF
-,TRBV6-5,TRBD1,TRBJ2-2,TGTGCCAGCAGTTACACGGACAGGCTTGCGAACACCGGGGAGCTGTTTTTT,CASSYTDRLANTGELFF
many,TRBV6-5,-,TRBJ2-3,TGTGCCAGCAGTTACGTGGGACCTGACACAGATACGCAGTATTTT,CASSYVGPDTDTQYF
many,TRBV11-2,-,TRBJ2-1,TGTGCCAGCAGCTTAGATCGACTAGGTAATGAGCAGTTCTTC,CASSLDRLGNEQFF
-,TRBV5-1,-,TRBJ1-1,TGCGCCAGCAGCTTGGGAGGGGCCCGGGACACTGAAGCTTTCTTT,CASSLGGARDTEAFF
many,TRBV5-1,TRBD2,TRBJ2-1,TGCGCCAGCAGCATTAGCGGGAGTTATTACAATGAGCAGTTCTTC,CASSISGSYYNEQFF
many,TRBV20-1,TRBD1,TRBJ1-5,TGCAGTGCCGGCAGGGGGGGTAATCAGCCCCAGCATTTT,CSAGRGGNQPQHF
many,TRBV5-1,-,TRBJ2-5,TGCGCCAGCAGCTTGGGAGGGCCCAGACAAGAGACCCAGTACTTC,CASSLGGPRQETQYF
-,TRBV5-1,TRBD1,TRBJ2-7,TGCGCCAGCAGCTTGGAACCGCGGACAGGGGGAAGGGAGCAGTACTTC,CASSLEPRTGGREQYF
-,TRBV4-2,-,TRBJ2-2,TGTGCCAGCAGCCACCGGGACAAGGTTAACACCGGGGAGCTGTTTTTT,CASSHRDKVNTGELFF
few,TRBV6-6,-,TRBJ2-2,TGTGCCAGCTCGCCAGGGGCGAACACCGGGGAGCTGTTTTTT,CASSPGANTGELFF
-,TRBV5-1,TRBD2,TRBJ2-1,TGCGCCAGCAGCGACGATAGCGGGAGGGGCTACAATGAGCAGTTCTTC,CASSDDSGRGYNEQFF
many,TRBV10-3,TRBD2,TRBJ2-1,TGTGCCATCAGTGAGGGGAGGGCGAGTAAAGGTCTCGATGAGCAGTTCTTC,CAISEGRASKGLDEQFF
-,TRBV20-1,-,TRBJ1-4,TGCAGTGCTAGAGAGACGTACAGTGAAAAACTGTTTTTT,CSARETYSEKLFF
-,TRBV28,-,TRBJ2-7,TGTGCCAGCATCGCGGGGGACAGGCACTCCTACGAGCAGTACTTC,CASIAGDRHSYEQYF
-,TRBV2,TRBD1,TRBJ2-2,TGTGCCAGCAGTGATCAGGACAGGGGGGACACCGGGGAGCTGTTTTTT,CASSDQDRGDTGELFF